The clone carrying this TCR beta chain was recorded only once. The antigen is unknown. V gave up 5 bases and J gave up 5 bases; unmatched junction bases: 5. The CDR3 extends over 14 amino acids. Germline assignment: CDR1 KGHSH and CDR2 LQKENI. The data stem from a study of CD8 T cells in ankylosing spondylitis. General study findings and limits: Previously reported in reactive arthritis synovial fluid and blood were some of the motif variants. Clones linked to disease were reported to show significant enrichment in matched ankylosing spondylitis synovial fluid.

TCRdb called the 5' RACE reads again in MiXCR, with one record for every CDR3 protein. The table has 200,000 to 250,000 distinct CDR3 sequences, more than 25% seen once. The rearrangement uses TRBV18 and TRBJ2-7, with TRBD2 matching over 11 bases. The source is a male donor with ankylosing spondylitis or in good health (not recorded which). The source material was blood, either unsorted or a sorted T cell fraction (not recorded which). CDR3 bases: TGTGCCAGCTCAGTCGGACTAGCGGGTAACGAGCAGTACTTC. Residues: CASSVGLAGNEQYF.